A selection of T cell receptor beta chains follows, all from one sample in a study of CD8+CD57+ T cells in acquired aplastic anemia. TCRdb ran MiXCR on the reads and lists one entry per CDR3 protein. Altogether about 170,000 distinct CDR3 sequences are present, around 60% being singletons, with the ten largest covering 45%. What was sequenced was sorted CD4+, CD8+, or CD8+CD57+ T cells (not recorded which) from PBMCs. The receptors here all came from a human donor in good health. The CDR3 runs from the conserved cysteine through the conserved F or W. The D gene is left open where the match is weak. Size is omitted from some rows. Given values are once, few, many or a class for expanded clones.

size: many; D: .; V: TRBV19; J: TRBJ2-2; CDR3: CASTKTGNTGELFF; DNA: TGTGCCAGTACTAAGACAGGGAACACCGGGGAGCTGTTTTTT
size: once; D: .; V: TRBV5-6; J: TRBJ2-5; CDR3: CASSVDLKETQYF; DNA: TGTGCCAGCAGCGTAGACTTGAAAGAGACCCAGTACTTC
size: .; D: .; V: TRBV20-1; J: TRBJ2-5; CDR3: CSALTPPRGETQYF; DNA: TGCAGTGCTCTAACTCCTCCGAGGGGGGAGACCCAGTACTTC
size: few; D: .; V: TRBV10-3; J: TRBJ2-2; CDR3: CAISRTTAETGELFF; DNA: TGTGCCATCAGTCGGACAACAGCGGAAACCGGGGAGCTGTTTTTT
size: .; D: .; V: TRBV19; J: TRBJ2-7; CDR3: CASSNRGLARNEQYF; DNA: TGCGCCAGTAGTAATAGAGGGCTAGCGAGAAACGAGCAGTACTTC
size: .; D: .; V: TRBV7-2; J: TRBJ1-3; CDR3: CASSWGMPGGGNTIYF; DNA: TGTGCCAGCAGCTGGGGGATGCCAGGAGGTGGAAACACCATATATTTT
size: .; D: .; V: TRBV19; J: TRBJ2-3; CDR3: CASSSRGEDTQYF; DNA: TGTGCCAGTAGCTCCAGGGGGGAGGATACGCAGTATTTT
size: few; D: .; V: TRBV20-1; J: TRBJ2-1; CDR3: CSVVSGSHEQFF; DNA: TGCAGCGTTGTGAGTGGTAGCCATGAGCAGTTCTTC
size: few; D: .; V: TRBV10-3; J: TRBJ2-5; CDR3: CAIGSVQETQYF; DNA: TGTGCCATCGGCTCAGTCCAAGAGACCCAGTACTTC
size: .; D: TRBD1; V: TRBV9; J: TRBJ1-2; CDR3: CASSGRQGEGGYTF; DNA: TGTGCCAGCAGCGGCCGACAGGGGGAAGGTGGCTACACCTTC
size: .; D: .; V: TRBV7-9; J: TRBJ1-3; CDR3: CVSSSSGDTIYF; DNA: TGTGTCAGCAGCTCCTCTGGAGACACCATATATTTT
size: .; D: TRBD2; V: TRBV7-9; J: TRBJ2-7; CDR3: CASSKGSGGAYEQYF; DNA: TGTGCCAGCAGTAAAGGAAGCGGGGGTGCCTACGAGCAGTACTTC
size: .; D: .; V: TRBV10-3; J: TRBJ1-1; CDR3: CAIREQVNTEAFF; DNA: TGTGCCATCAGGGAACAGGTGAACACTGAAGCTTTCTTT
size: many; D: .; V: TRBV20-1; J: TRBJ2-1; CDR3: CSARDPTGSAYNEQFF; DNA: TGCAGTGCTAGAGATCCTACAGGGAGCGCCTACAATGAGCAGTTCTTC
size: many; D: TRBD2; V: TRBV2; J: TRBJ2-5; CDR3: CASSYPTGRAGETQYF; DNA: TGTGCCAGCAGTTATCCCACCGGGAGGGCCGGGGAGACCCAGTACTTC